The 18 T cell receptor beta chains reported below all come from one sample, sequenced in a study of cytomegalovirus exposure and HLA in healthy donors. The table came from immunoSEQ multiplex PCR; TCRdb's copy has only in-frame clones and leaves some out. The sample includes some 260,000 clones, 90% of them seen just once. The specimen was PBMCs. Receptors were obtained from a woman in her thirties in good health and CMV-seronegative.

In its sample, this clone was seen once. V is TRBV2 and J is TRBJ2-5; no clear D. The V gene lost 2 bases and the J gene lost 7 bases, with 14 bases spanning the gap. This CDR3 contains 14 residues. CDR1 SNHLY and CDR2 FYNNEI come from the germline V gene. The CDR3 sequence is CASSESSIRGTQYF. CDR3 DNA sequence: TGTGCCAGCAGTGAATCGAGTATTAGAGGGACCCAGTACTTC.

The chain couples TRBV13 to TRBJ2-2; TRBD2 agrees at 9 bases. The CDR3 contains 16 residues. The V and J ends lost 5 bases and 5 bases, in that order; junction bases with no gene match: 9. From germline, CDR1 is PRHDT and CDR2 FYEKMQ (reference sequence). The CDR3 region has the DNA TGTGCCAGCAGCCCGGGGATAGCGGGAGTAACCGGGGAGCTGTTTTTT. Amino acid sequence: CASSPGIAGVTGELFF.

The CDR3: CASSYSQSYEQYF. As DNA, the CDR3 is TGTGCCAGCAGTTACTCTCAGTCCTACGAGCAGTACTTC. The J gene is TRBJ2-7, the V gene TRBV6-5, with D uncertain. Trimming took 0 bases from V and 1 from J, leaving 4 bases between them. CDR1 and CDR2 from the germline V gene are MNHEY and SVGAGI. The CDR3 contains 13 residues.

Comments on this clone: Other DNA sequences from this sample encode an identical CDR3 as well. CDR3 coding DNA: TGTGCCAGCAGTTACTCTAGCACAGATACGCAGTATTTT. Amino acids: CASSYSSTDTQYF. This rearrangement joins TRBV6-5 to TRBJ2-3; D not resolved. CDR3 length equals 13 residues. Germline CDR1 MNHEY, CDR2 SVGAGI. V was shortened by 0 bases and J by 0 bases, with 1 base between the two germline ends.

V and J are TRBV5-1 and TRBJ2-1; TRBD2 agrees at 9 bases. The CDR3 runs 16 residues. CDR1 SGHRS and CDR2 YFSETQ come from the germline V gene. The trim removed 2 bases at V and 5 bases at J, leaving 8 bases unmatched. The CDR3 DNA sequence: TGCGCCAGCAGCTTCGCGGGAGGGGCTTCCGACAATGAGCAGTTCTTC. Translated: CASSFAGGASDNEQFF.

This clone occurred a few times. The V and J genes are TRBV10-3 and TRBJ2-2; TRBD1 agrees at 9 bases. V lost 7 bases, J lost 5 bases, and 5 bases stayed unmatched. Germline CDR1 ENHRY, CDR2 SYGVKD. This CDR3 region has 14 residues. The CDR3 reads CAIKGTGSTGELFF. The CDR3 DNA reads TGTGCCATCAAGGGGACAGGGAGTACCGGGGAGCTGTTTTTT.

This sequence joins TRBV7-2 and TRBJ2-7; 8 nucleotides align to TRBD2. The CDR3 runs to 17 residues. Per the germline V gene, CDR1 is SGHTA and CDR2 is FQGNSA. Trimming removed 1 base from V and 0 bases from J; junction bases left unmatched: 8. The CDR3 loop reads CASSLGLARADSYEQYF. CDR3 sequence (DNA): TGTGCCAGCAGCTTAGGACTAGCGCGGGCCGACTCCTACGAGCAGTACTTC.

This clone was counted once. The chain has TRBV27 and TRBJ2-7; 10 nucleotides align to TRBD2. The CDR3 length is 13 residues. Germline V gene sequence: CDR1 MNHEY, CDR2 SMNVEV (reference sequence). The V and J ends lost 7 bases and 2 bases, in that order; junction bases with no gene match: 2. CDR3 coding DNA: TGTGCCAGCAAGCTAGCGGGGGCCTACGAGCAGTACTTC. Its protein is CASKLAGAYEQYF.

V usage is TRBV25-1 and J usage is TRBJ2-7, with 9 bases lining up with TRBD1. Germline V lookup: CDR1 MGHDK, CDR2 SYGVNS. Trimming took 6 bases from V and 6 from J; bases not matched to a gene: 3. There are 12 residues in the CDR3. CDR3 region: CASSGQGPEQYF. The DNA of the CDR3 is TGTGCCAGCAGCGGACAGGGGCCCGAGCAGTACTTC.

V gene TRBV11-3 combines with J gene TRBJ1-1; D perhaps matches TRBD1 (5 bases). Germline V gene data show CDR1 as SGHNT and CDR2 as YENEEA. V lost 1 base and J 1 base, leaving 7 bases between the germline ends. The CDR3 contains 14 residues. The CDR3 DNA is TGTGCCAGCAGCTTAGGGGGACCGAACACTGAAGCTTTCTTT. Translating it yields CASSLGGPNTEAFF.

V and J are TRBV11-3 and TRBJ2-1; D is perhaps TRBD2 (5 bases). Per germline, CDR1 SGHNT and CDR2 YENEEA. CDR3 size: 14 residues. Trimming took off 7 bases at V and 3 bases at J, with 13 bases between the two ends. The CDR3 DNA follows: TGTGCCAGCACCGTAGGAGGCAGCTACAATGAGCAGTTCTTC. Protein product: CASTVGGSYNEQFF.

The chain joins TRBV25-1 to TRBJ2-7, with 9 positions matching TRBD1. The V gene end was trimmed by 1 base and the J gene end by 5 bases; junction bases not matched to a gene: 3. The CDR3 runs to 14 residues. The germline gives CDR1 MGHDK, CDR2 SYGVNS. The CDR3 is CASSEWDREDEQYF. CDR3 coding DNA: TGTGCCAGCAGTGAATGGGACAGGGAAGACGAGCAGTACTTC.

The gene calls are TRBV7-3 and TRBJ2-1, with D perhaps assigned TRBD1 or TRBD2 (5 bases each). The CDR3 is 16 amino acids. V lost 5 bases and J lost 0, with 14 bases in between. The germline gives CDR1 SGHTA, CDR2 FQGTGA. The CDR3 nucleotides read TGTGCCAGCAGCCCAGGGAGACTCGGCTCCTACAATGAGCAGTTCTTC. Protein sequence: CASSPGRLGSYNEQFF.

The J gene is TRBJ2-7, the V gene TRBV6-1; weak D call: TRBD2 (6 bases). The CDR3 is 15 amino acids. V was trimmed by 0 bases and J by 3 bases, leaving 12 bases between them. Per the germline V gene, CDR1 is MNHNS and CDR2 is SASEGT. The CDR3 nucleotides are TGTGCCAGCAGTGAAGCGTGGGCGGGAAACTACGAGCAGTACTTC. It yields the protein CASSEAWAGNYEQYF.

The chain employs TRBV4-3 and TRBJ2-1; 10 bases fit TRBD1. This CDR3 is 17 amino acids long. Trimming removed 0 bases from V and 5 bases from J; junction bases left unmatched: 7. Germline V lookup: CDR1 LGHNA, CDR2 YSLEER. CDR3: CASSQDLGQGLDNEQFF. The CDR3 DNA follows: TGCGCCAGCAGCCAAGATCTGGGACAGGGGTTAGACAATGAGCAGTTCTTC.

The chain uses TRBV7-9 and TRBJ2-6; D is undetermined. V lost 5 bases and J lost 4, with 9 bases in between. Per germline, CDR1 SEHNR and CDR2 FQNEAQ (reference sequence). CDR3 length: 14 residues. This CDR3 is CASSPGAGANVLTF. The CDR3, as DNA: TGTGCCAGCAGCCCCGGCGCAGGGGCCAACGTCCTGACTTTC. Complete variable domain (other parts from reference TRBV7-9 and TRBJ2-6): DTGVSQNPRHKITKRGQNVTFRCDPISEHNRLYWYRQTLGQGPEFLTYFQNEAQLEKSRLLSDRFSAERPKGSFSTLEIQRTEQGDSAMYLCASSPGAGANVLTFGAGSRLTVL.

The gene calls are TRBV19 and TRBJ2-7, with D unresolved. Germline V gene data show CDR1 as LNHDA and CDR2 as SQIVND (reference sequence). The CDR3 runs to 14 residues. With 3 bases removed from V and 3 bases from J, the gap between germline ends came to 12 bases. The CDR3 spells CASSMSWNDYEQYF. Here the CDR3 DNA reads TGTGCCAGTAGTATGTCGTGGAATGACTACGAGCAGTACTTC. Using reference TRBV19 and TRBJ2-7 for the parts outside the CDR3, the full variable domain is DGGITQSPKYLFRKEGQNVTLSCEQNLNHDAMYWYRQDPGQGLRLIYYSQIVNDFQKGDIAEGYSVSREKKESFPLTVTSAQKNPTAFYLCASSMSWNDYEQYFGPGTRLTVT.

This rearrangement joins TRBV7-5 to TRBJ2-5; the table assigns TRBD1, which was not confirmed against the DNA. TRBV7-5 is given as a pseudogene. This CDR3 is built from 13 residues. CDR3: CVRSLEGKETQYF. DNA for the CDR3: TGTGTCAGAAGCTTAGAGGGGAAGGAGACCCAGTACTTC.